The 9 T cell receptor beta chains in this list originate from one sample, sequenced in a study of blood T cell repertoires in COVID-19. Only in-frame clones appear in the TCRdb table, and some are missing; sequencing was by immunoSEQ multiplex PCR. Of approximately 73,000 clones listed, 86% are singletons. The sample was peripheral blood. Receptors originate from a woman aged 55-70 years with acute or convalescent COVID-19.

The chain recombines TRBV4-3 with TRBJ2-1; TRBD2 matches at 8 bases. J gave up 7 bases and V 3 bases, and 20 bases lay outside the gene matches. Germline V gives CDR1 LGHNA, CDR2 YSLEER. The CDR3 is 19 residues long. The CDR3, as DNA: TGCGCCAGCAGCCAGGGGACCAGTCGAGCGGTAGCGGGGAGGAATGAGCAGTTCTTC. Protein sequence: CASSQGTSRAVAGRNEQFF.

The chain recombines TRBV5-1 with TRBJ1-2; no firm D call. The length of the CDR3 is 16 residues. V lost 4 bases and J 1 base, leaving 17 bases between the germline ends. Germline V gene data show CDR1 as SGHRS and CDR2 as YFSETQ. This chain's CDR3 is CASSQSLLVYNYGYTF. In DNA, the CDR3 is TGCGCCAGCAGCCAATCCTTATTAGTCTATAACTATGGCTACACCTTC.

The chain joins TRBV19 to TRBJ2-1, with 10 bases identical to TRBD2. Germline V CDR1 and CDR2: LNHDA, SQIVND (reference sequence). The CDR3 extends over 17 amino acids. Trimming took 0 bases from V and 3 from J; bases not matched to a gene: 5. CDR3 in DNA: TGTGCCAGTAGTATAGAATCGTCTAGCGGGAGCTACAATGAGCAGTTCTTC. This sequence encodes CASSIESSSGSYNEQFF.

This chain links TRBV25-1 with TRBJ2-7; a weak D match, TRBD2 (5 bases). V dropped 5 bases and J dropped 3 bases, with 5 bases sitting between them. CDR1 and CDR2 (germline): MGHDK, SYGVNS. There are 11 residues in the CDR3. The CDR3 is CASSSGYEQYF. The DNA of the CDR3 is TGTGCCAGCAGTAGCGGCTACGAGCAGTACTTC.

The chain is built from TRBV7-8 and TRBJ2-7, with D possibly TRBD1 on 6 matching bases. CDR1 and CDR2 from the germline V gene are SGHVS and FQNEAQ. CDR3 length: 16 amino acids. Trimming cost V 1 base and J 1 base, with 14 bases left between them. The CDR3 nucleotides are TGTGCCAGCAGCTTAGATAACAGGGAGAGTTCCTACGAGCAGTACTTC. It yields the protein CASSLDNRESSYEQYF.

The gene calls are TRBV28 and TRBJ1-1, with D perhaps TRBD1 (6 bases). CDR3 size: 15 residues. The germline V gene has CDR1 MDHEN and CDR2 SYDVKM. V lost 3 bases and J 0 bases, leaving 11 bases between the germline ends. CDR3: CASSLGAPMNTEAFF. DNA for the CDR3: TGTGCCAGCAGTTTGGGGGCCCCTATGAACACTGAAGCTTTCTTT.

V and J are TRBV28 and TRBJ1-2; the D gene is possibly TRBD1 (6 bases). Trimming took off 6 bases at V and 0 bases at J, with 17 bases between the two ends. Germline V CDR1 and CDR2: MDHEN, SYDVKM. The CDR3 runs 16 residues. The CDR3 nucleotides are TGTGCCAGCAGCTCAATTACTCAGGGGACTAACTATGGCTACACCTTC. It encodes CASSSITQGTNYGYTF.

The CDR3 spells CASSYSIALQWGGETQYF. CDR3 bases: TGTGCCAGCAGTTACTCGATAGCCTTACAGTGGGGAGGAGAGACCCAGTACTTC. The rearrangement joins TRBV6-2 or TRBV6-3 to TRBJ2-5, with D perhaps TRBD2 (6 bases). Germline V gene data show CDR1 as MNHEY and CDR2 as SVGEGT. The CDR3 length is 18 residues. Trimming pared 0 bases from V and 4 bases from J, leaving 21 bases between.

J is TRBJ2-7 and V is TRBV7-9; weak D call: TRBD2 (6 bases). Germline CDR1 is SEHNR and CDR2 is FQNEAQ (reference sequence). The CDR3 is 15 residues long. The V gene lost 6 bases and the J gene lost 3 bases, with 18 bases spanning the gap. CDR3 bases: TGTGCCAGCAGTACCACCCGGGACTCGATCTACGAGCAGTACTTC. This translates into CASSTTRDSIYEQYF.